This T cell receptor (beta chain) was identified in a study of cytomegalovirus exposure and HLA in healthy donors (dated by TCRdb to about 2017). In the study overall: An earlier analysis of approximately 640 of the donors reported 250 to 300 Gb of sequence data and around 120 million unique TCR beta sequences from about 200 million T cells. An early release covering 550 to 650 HLA-typed donors comprised approximately 290 gigabases of sequencing data and some 79 million unique TCR sequences. Among the roughly 400 genotyped donors, around 79% belonged to the genetic ancestry cluster associated with self-reported Caucasian donors. The study aimed to test whether cataloging public T cell receptors could reveal signatures of past pathogen exposure. The T cell repertoires of 700 or so subjects were profiled by immunosequencing and related to cytomegalovirus serostatus. Along with the approximately 670-subject first cohort, a separate validation cohort of over 90 different subjects was used. To predict cytomegalovirus infection status, the study brought together high-throughput TCR immunosequencing, statistical association of individual TCRs with disease status, and machine learning. A later analysis re-analyzed previously published TCR beta repertoires from 666 donors and added high-resolution HLA genotyping to study TCR occurrence patterns. In the later analysis, no new phenotypic data were used to find candidate immune exposures; instead, reliance was placed on TCR beta sequences and their occurrence across donors. An earlier analysis of more than 450 of the donors used high-throughput TCR beta sequencing to judge whether each TCR beta V gene segment behaved as functional or pseudogenic. Alongside the repertoire data, information on donor age, sex, ethnicity and CMV serostatus was compiled. Genome-wide SNP genotypes for about 65% of the roughly 670 donors were used in a later genetic analysis, which treated that subset as a discovery cohort. Every discovery cohort repertoire had been produced on one sequencing platform. HLA typing included class I and class II loci at four-digit resolution. Typing coverage differed by locus: A, B, C, DRB1 and DQB1 were typed in about 620-640 donors, DQA1 in 500 to 550, DPA1 in around 600, and DPB1 in 400 to 480. Five DR-DQ haplotypes were handled as single units for association and clustering because linkage in the cohort was strong. On average, around 230,000 unique TCR beta nucleotide sequences were sequenced per donor among about 400 genotyped donors of the cohort, with 15% to 20% of those sequences being non-productive. Paper-wide results and their limitations: V-gene and J-gene trimming of TCR beta chains was associated with a missense DCLRE1C variant in a later genetic analysis, and the association was replicated in an independent cohort. In a later genetic analysis, fewer N-insertions in productive TCRs were reported among donors in an Asian-associated ancestry cluster than the 666-donor mean. According to a later analysis, parvovirus B19, influenza, CMV and Epstein-Barr virus appeared linked to several top co-occurrence clusters. For the cohort, immune exposure information was limited to CMV serostatus. A later analysis associated about 16,000 TCR beta sequences with specific HLA alleles at a false discovery rate of 0.05. The classifier was reported to diagnose cytomegalovirus status with high specificity and sensitivity in both the original and validation cohorts. An earlier analysis of some 590 of the donors showed that most TCR beta V segments appeared in productive rearrangements either about 90% or about 30% of the time, which broadly matched IMGT annotations. Correlated functional status among segregating V segments might reflect linkage disequilibrium, but an unknown experimental factor could not be ruled out. When HLA alleles, especially DR and DQ, strongly co-occurred, TCR associations were difficult to assign to individual alleles. The study gave a list of 150 to 200 TCR beta chains associated with cytomegalovirus. Some IMGT-functional V segments, including TRBV6-2 and TRBV6-3, could not be distinguished by the 87-base-pair reads and were therefore excluded. A further reported finding was that TCR beta sequences accurately predicted the HLA-A and HLA-B alleles for most subjects in the first cohort. Three of the identified cytomegalovirus-associated TCR beta chains were confirmed in vitro to be specific for cytomegalovirus antigens. A later analysis found that HLA-associated TCR beta chains were more clonally expanded and had lower generation probabilities than equally common non-associated chains. While some public TCRs were present in many individuals, most TCR sequences turned up only very rarely across donors. Presence/absence analyses assumed roughly uniform sequencing depth across donors, an assumption that may not hold. In a later analysis, TCR association rates were found to vary across HLA loci, with the most associated TCRs seen for DRB1 alleles and the fewest for HLA-C alleles. Most CMV-associated TCR beta chains appeared to be HLA-restricted in a later analysis, and the HLA associations seemed to be driven largely by CMV exposure. Only TCR beta chains were sequenced in this cohort, and the absence of alpha or paired-chain data limited detectable features. The authors suggested that the approach could potentially be extended to other disease states and immunological phenotypes. HLA typing was unavailable for some donors at each locus, so association tests used only the typed subset. Because counts were too low, 15 or so rarely observed V segments, including chromosome 9 orphons, were excluded from the earlier analysis of 500 to 700 of the donors. The sequencing pipeline was judged likely to have produced a cluster of highly shared sequence variants as a technical artifact.

The cohort consisted of 670 or so healthy bone marrow donors. All cohort members were sampled while nominally healthy, although unrecorded immune exposures were likely present. The donor was CMV seropositive and was included in the group of about 290 seropositive cohort members. A peripheral blood sample was collected from each donor, and TCR beta sequencing was performed on peripheral blood mononuclear cells. Genomic DNA extraction from the blood cell samples was performed with the Qiagen DNeasy Blood Extraction Kit. A note on this clone: The specificity of this receptor is unknown. No base quality information exists; no much larger clone differs at one position.

The library was generated by the immunoSEQ multiplex PCR assay. For the multiplex PCR, a mixture combining 60 forward primers for TCR Vbeta segments and 13 reverse primers for TCR Jbeta segments was used. The CDR3 region of rearranged TCR beta genes was amplified from genomic DNA by a multiplex PCR assay. Amplified TCR beta libraries were sequenced as 87-base-pair reads on the Illumina HiSeq System. As for how the authors treated the data: A later analysis tallied 75 million to 95 million unique TCR beta chains across the approximately 670 repertoires, and around 12 million of those chains were shared by two or more donors. Raw reads were error-corrected and collapsed into unique sequences by a nearest-neighbor algorithm in which closely related sequences were merged to remove PCR and sequencing errors. To assign V, D and J gene segments, CDR3 sequences were aligned to IMGT reference sequences. For a sequence to be retained, a match of at least six nucleotides was required to both a V gene segment and a J gene segment. Rearrangements were classified as productive when the CDR3 lacked stop codons and remained in frame with V and J, and all other rearrangements were classified as non-productive. Following IMGT convention, CDR3 was defined as the stretch from the second conserved V-encoded cysteine up to the conserved J-encoded phenylalanine. The earlier analysis of about 530 of the donors excluded any sequence lacking an unambiguous match to a single V gene segment. An earlier analysis of a few hundred of the donors called V segments functional above 56.7% productive rearrangements and segregating when the between-donor standard deviation exceeded 5%. A statistical classification framework was built for diagnosing cytomegalovirus status from the catalog of TCR beta chain sequences. In a later analysis, V and J genes were assigned by comparing TCR nucleotide sequences against IMGT/GENE-DB human TR gene sequences. The TCRdist pipeline was used in a later analysis to assign CDR3 sequences and most-parsimonious VDJ recombination scenarios. In a later analysis, each TCR beta chain was defined by its CDR3 amino acid sequence together with its V-gene family, and reads lacking a unique V-gene family were excluded. To address suspected cross-contamination and a sequencing artifact, a later analysis removed approximately 600 highly shared, low-generation-probability nucleotide sequences. In a later analysis, a clonal expansion index was calculated for each public chain from normalized within-repertoire ranks of inferred template counts. Generation probabilities in a later analysis came from a VDJ recombination model fitted to out-of-frame rearrangements, and those results were checked against IGoR. In a later analysis, TCR-TCR, TCR-HLA and TCR-CMV co-occurrence was scored with hypergeometric tests, and a repertoire-size bias correction was applied to TCR pairs. To estimate false discovery rates, a later analysis permuted the HLA or CMV assignments 20 times. In a later analysis, co-occurring TCRs were grouped with DBSCAN, and TCRdist sequence similarity was added when clustering was performed within HLA-allele-positive subsets. Repertoires with fewer than 30,000 or more than 120,000 public chains were left out of co-occurrence clustering, as were a few repertoires with anomalous nucleotide sharing. The source is immuneACCESS, and TCRdb retained only in-frame sequences with V and J called. Part of the clones is not carried over; for the studies checked, unresolved V genes explain less than half of this, and the remainder is unexplained. That table gives V, J and clone size, and the DNA gave D and trimming. The sample profile shows 110,000 to 150,000 clones; about two thirds of them were found once. Together, the top ten hold approximately 2% of the sample.

Via the germline V gene, CDR1 is KGHSH and CDR2 LQKENI. V and J lose 3 bases and 3 bases, and a span of 6 bases separates them. There are 13 amino acids in the CDR3, from cysteine to phenylalanine inclusive. The read is trimmed to its CDR3 DNA, 39 bases read in frame from base 1. The chain was built from TRBV18 and TRBJ1-5; D gene: possibly TRBD1, on 5 matching bases. The source of this sequence is a woman aged 60 to 75 in good health and CMV-seropositive. The specimen sequenced was PBMCs. The DNA is TGTGCCAGCTCACCGGACAACAATCAGCCCCAGCATTTT. Translated, this is CASSPDNNQPQHF.